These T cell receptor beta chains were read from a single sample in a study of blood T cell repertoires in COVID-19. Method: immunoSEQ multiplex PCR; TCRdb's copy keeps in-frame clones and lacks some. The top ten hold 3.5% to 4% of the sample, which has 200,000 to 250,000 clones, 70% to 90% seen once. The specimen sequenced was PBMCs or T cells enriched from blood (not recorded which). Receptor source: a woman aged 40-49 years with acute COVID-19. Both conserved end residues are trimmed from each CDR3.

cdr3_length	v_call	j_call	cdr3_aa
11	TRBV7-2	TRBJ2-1	ASAFNRENEQF
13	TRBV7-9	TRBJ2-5	ASSPGLAGEETQY
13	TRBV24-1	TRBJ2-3	ATSERSGSPDTQY
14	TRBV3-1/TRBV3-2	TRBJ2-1	ASSQERPSGGSEQF
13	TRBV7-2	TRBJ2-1	ASSLHGTRGTEQF
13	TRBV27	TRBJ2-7	ASSRDRDPFYEQY
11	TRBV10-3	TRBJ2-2	ANRAGLTGELF
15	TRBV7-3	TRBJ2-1	ASSSQPTGVSYNEQF
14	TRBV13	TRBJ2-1	ASSLLGDFPYHEQF
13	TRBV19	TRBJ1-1	ASSMDRFLNTEAF
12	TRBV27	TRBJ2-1	ASSLVTGGHEQF
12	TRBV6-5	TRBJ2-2	ASRQGENTGELF
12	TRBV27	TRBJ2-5	ASSSLAGRETQY
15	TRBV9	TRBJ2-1	ASSVLATDRANNEQF
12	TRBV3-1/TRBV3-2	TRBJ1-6	ASSQGTDNSPLH
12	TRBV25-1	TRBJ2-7	ASQQTSGSYEQY
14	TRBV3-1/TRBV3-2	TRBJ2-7	ASSQDLAGAPWEQY
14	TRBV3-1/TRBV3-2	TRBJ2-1	ASSQHNKGLAGVKV
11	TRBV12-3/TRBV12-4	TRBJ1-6	ASTRTGNSPLH
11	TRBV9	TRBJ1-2	ASSTGGNYGYT
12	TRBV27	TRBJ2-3	ASSLGLRLDTQY
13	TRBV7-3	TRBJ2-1	ASSLALAGYNEQF
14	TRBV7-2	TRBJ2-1	ASSLNPLSSYNEQF
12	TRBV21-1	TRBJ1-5	ASREQGGDQPQH
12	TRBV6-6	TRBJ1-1	ASSQGPGGTEAF
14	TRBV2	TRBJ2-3	ASSDLGLAITDTQY
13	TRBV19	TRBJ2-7	ASSPRTSIKYEQY
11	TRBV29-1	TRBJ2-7	SAVDRVVSEQY